The clone carrying this T cell receptor beta chain occurred a few times. Antigen unknown. The sample belongs to a study of CD4+ T cells in melanoma. Study results and limitations: A reported correlation linked neoantigen-specific CD4+ T cells to CD8+, macrophage and B cell function. In melanoma, neoantigen-specific CD4+ T cells reportedly differed in differentiation state.

Profiled with immunoSEQ multiplex PCR; TCRdb holds only in-frame clones, not every one. The sample holds several thousand clones; 62% are singletons and the top ten take around 28%. The sample comprised cells from a culture (not recorded whether cultured in vitro). The clonotype originates from a human donor with melanoma.

CDR3 sequence: CASSLGGGARYEQYF. The CDR3 region has the DNA TGTGCCAGCAGCTTGGGAGGGGGGGCCCGCTACGAGCAGTACTTC. The chain recombines TRBV7-2 with TRBJ2-7; the D gene is possibly TRBD2 (7 bases). Germline CDR1 is SGHTA and CDR2 is FQGNSA. Trimming pared 3 bases from V and 3 bases from J, leaving 15 bases between. The CDR3 has 15 amino acids.